What follows are 6 T cell receptor beta chains derived from one specimen sequenced in a study of human T cells and chemical hapten exposure. TCRdb processed the RACE reads anew with MiXCR; each CDR3 protein has one entry. The data show around 340,000 distinct CDR3 sequences, around 7% seen once. Regarding time point: patch test 1, 2 weeks after DPC sensitization. This sample's treatment: therapeutic diphenylcyclopropenone sensitization with weekly scalp DPC. Here the sequenced sample was whole blood, taken in connection with sensitization to the hapten diphenylcyclopropenone (DPC). These receptor sequences come from a woman between 18 and 30 years old with alopecia areata. Some clones in this sample may be carry-over from other donors' samples.

Written as DNA, the CDR3 is TGTGCCAGCAGCCAATCGTCGGTTACTGAAGCTTTCTTT. It translates to CASSQSSVTEAFF. The chain joins TRBV14 to TRBJ1-1; no clear D. The CDR3 runs to 13 residues. Germline lookup yields CDR1 SGHDN and CDR2 FVKESK. V lost 2 bases and J 5 bases, leaving 9 bases between the germline ends.

This clonotype was seen many times. The chain couples TRBV3-1 to TRBJ1-1; D gene ambiguous. The CDR3 extends over 13 amino acids. Trimming shortened V by 3 bases and J by 4 bases, and 9 bases separated the two germline ends. Per the germline V gene, CDR1 is LGHDT and CDR2 is YNNKEL (reference sequence). CDR3 protein: CASSQSSATEAFF. For the CDR3, the DNA is TGTGCCAGCAGCCAGTCCTCGGCCACTGAAGCTTTCTTT.

This clonotype came up many times. The rearrangement links TRBV6-2 or TRBV6-3 to TRBJ1-3; unclear D gene. Germline assignment: CDR1 MNHEY and CDR2 SVGEGT. The CDR3 loop spans 15 amino acids. V dropped 4 bases and J dropped 4 bases, with 14 bases sitting between them. CDR3 in amino acids: CASSSRRSSGNTIYF. CDR3 DNA sequence: TGTGCCAGCAGTTCCCGGAGGAGTTCCGGAAACACCATATATTTT.

This clonotype has ten or more counts. The genes are TRBV7-6 and TRBJ2-2, with D uncertain. V gave up 1 base and J gave up 6 bases, with 9 bases separating them. Germline V CDR1 and CDR2: SGHVS, FNYEAQ. The CDR3 consists of 14 residues. In DNA form, the CDR3 reads TGTGCCAGCAGCTTAGAGGCAAAGCCCGGGGAGCTGTTTTTT. This sequence encodes CASSLEAKPGELFF.

This clonotype was counted between two and nine times. This chain connects TRBV6-5 to TRBJ1-2; D ambiguous. Germline V gives CDR1 MNHEY, CDR2 SVGAGI. The CDR3 is 17 amino acids. Deletions cut 0 bases from V and 0 bases from J, with 14 bases between. In DNA form, the CDR3 reads TGTGCCAGCAGTTACTCCGAGAGGGTAACTACTAACTATGGCTACACCTTC. Amino acids: CASSYSERVTTNYGYTF.

The chain joins TRBV7-9 to TRBJ1-3; TRBD1 matches 7 bases. The CDR3 extends over 15 amino acids. Unmatched junction bases numbered 8, after V lost 5 bases and J lost 4 bases. From germline, CDR1 is SEHNR and CDR2 FQNEAQ (reference sequence). The CDR3 is CASSAPGTVGNTIYF. The CDR3 region has the DNA TGTGCCAGCAGCGCACCCGGGACAGTAGGAAACACCATATATTTT.